This T cell receptor (beta chain) was retrieved from a study of shared clonotypes between healthy human individuals. Overall study results and limits: Among donors, sharing of clonotypes was expected to be affected by sequencing depth.

Only in-frame clones appear in the TCRdb table, and some are missing; sequencing was by immunoSEQ multiplex PCR. This table has 2 million to 2.5 million clones, approximately 95% appearing once. A remark on this clone: Its specificity is not known.

CDR1 and CDR2 from the germline V gene are MGHRA and YSYEKL. The CDR3 is 20 residues long. The ends lost 4 bases at V and 0 bases at J; junction bases unmatched: 10. The donors, all of them Caucasian adults, lived in Nashville, Tennessee. This sequence was found in a man aged 18-30 years in good health. Some clones in this sample may be carry-over from other donors' samples. Sequences were obtained from naive CD4+ T cells from PBMCs. Documented subset: CD45RA+ positively selected. J is TRBJ2-6 and V is TRBV4-1, with 12 nucleotides matching TRBD1. In nucleotides, the CDR3 is TGCGCCAGCAGCCGCACGGTGGGACAGGGGGCCTCCTCTGGGGCCAACGTCCTGACTTTC. It is translated as CASSRTVGQGASSGANVLTF.